The clone carrying this T cell receptor beta chain came up many times. Its antigen is not known. TCRdb re-called the 5' RACE reads through MiXCR, storing one row per CDR3 protein. The data show 15,000 or so distinct CDR3 sequences, under 15% seen once. The data are from a study of neurological immune-mediated disorders. Study outcomes and limitations: The greatest degree of TCR clonal expansion was observed in HTLV-1-associated myelopathy, with the lowest in multiple sclerosis, below that of healthy controls.

The length of the CDR3 is 13 residues. Germline lookup yields CDR1 MGHDK and CDR2 SYGVNS. With 6 bases removed from V and 7 bases from J, the gap between germline ends came to 12 bases. This rearrangement joins TRBV25-1 to TRBJ1-4; D perhaps matches TRBD1 (6 bases). Sequencing was performed on PBMCs. This clonotype was obtained from a man in his sixties with HTLV-1-associated myelopathy (HAM/TSP). CDR3 in DNA: TGTGCCAGCAGGGACAGCACACGTGAAAAACTGTTTTTT. This codes for CASRDSTREKLFF. Looking up the rest from reference TRBV25-1 and TRBJ1-4 gives the full variable domain: EADIYQTPRYLVIGTGKKITLECSQTMGHDKMYWYQQDPGMELHLIHYSYGVNSTEKGDLSSESTVSRIRTEHFPLTLESARPSHTSQYLCASRDSTREKLFFGSGTQLSVL.